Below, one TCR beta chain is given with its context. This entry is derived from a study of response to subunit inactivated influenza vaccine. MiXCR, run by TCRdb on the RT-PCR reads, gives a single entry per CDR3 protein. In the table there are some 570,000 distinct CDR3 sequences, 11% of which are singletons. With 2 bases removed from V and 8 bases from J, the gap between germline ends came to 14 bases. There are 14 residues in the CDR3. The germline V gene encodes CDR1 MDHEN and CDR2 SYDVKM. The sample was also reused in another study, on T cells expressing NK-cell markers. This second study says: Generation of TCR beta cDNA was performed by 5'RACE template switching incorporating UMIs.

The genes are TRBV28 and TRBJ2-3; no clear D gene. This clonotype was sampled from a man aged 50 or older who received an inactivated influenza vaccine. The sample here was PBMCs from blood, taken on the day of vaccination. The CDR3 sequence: CASSLAQVYGTQYF. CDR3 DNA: TGTGCCAGCAGTTTAGCCCAGGTGTATGGTACGCAGTATTTT.